Listed below are T cell receptor beta chains from one sample, sequenced in a study of radiotherapy plus CTLA-4 blockade in lung cancer. Sequencing used immunoSEQ multiplex PCR; TCRdb keeps in-frame clones, though not all of them. The sample holds tens of thousands of clones, roughly 80% seen once. This specimen consisted of peripheral blood, obtained from a patient treated with radiotherapy plus ipilimumab. These receptors originate from a human donor with non-small cell lung cancer who had a partial response to radiotherapy plus ipilimumab. Each CDR3 is given with its conserved first and last residue. D genes are given only for firm matches. Part of the rows lack a size; the others show once, few, many or a class for expanded clones.

D gene	V gene	clone size	J gene	CDR3 protein	CDR3 DNA
TRBD1	TRBV7-6	NA	TRBJ2-6	CASSLETGGASGANVLTF	TGTGCCAGCAGCTTAGAGACAGGGGGTGCCTCTGGGGCCAACGTCCTGACTTTC
NA	TRBV7-8	NA	TRBJ2-5	CASSLRRVGQETQYF	TGTGCCAGCAGCTTAAGGCGGGTTGGCCAAGAGACCCAGTACTTC
NA	TRBV18	NA	TRBJ1-3	CASSFRDTSSGNTIYF	TGTGCCAGCTCATTCCGGGACACGAGCTCTGGAAACACCATATATTTT
NA	TRBV4-3	NA	TRBJ2-7	CASSQAAGREQYF	TGCGCCAGCAGCCAAGCGGCAGGGAGGGAGCAGTACTTC
NA	TRBV19	once	TRBJ2-3	CASTQGGASPTDTQYF	TGTGCCAGTACCCAAGGGGGGGCCAGCCCCACAGATACGCAGTATTTT
NA	TRBV29-1	NA	TRBJ2-2	CSVDRGNTGELFF	TGCAGCGTTGACAGGGGTAACACCGGGGAGCTGTTTTTT
NA	TRBV5-1	NA	TRBJ2-7	CASSSTGSGLSTYEQYF	TGCGCCAGCAGCTCGACAGGATCGGGACTATCAACCTACGAGCAGTACTTC
NA	TRBV4-3	NA	TRBJ2-3	CASSQEQGITDTQYF	TGCGCCAGCAGCCAAGAGCAGGGGATCACAGATACGCAGTATTTT
NA	TRBV5-6	NA	TRBJ2-3	CASSFAGDTSTDTQYF	TGTGCCAGCAGCTTCGCAGGGGACACTAGCACAGATACGCAGTATTTT
NA	TRBV19	once	TRBJ1-1	CASSDSMNTEAFF	TGTGCCAGTTCGGACAGTATGAACACTGAAGCTTTCTTT
NA	TRBV7-2	NA	TRBJ1-6	CASSFHWSGVGSPLHF	TGTGCCAGCAGCTTCCACTGGTCAGGGGTCGGTTCACCCCTCCACTTT
NA	TRBV27	NA	TRBJ2-3	CASSPWGPTDTQYF	TGTGCCAGTTCCCCCTGGGGGCCCACAGATACGCAGTATTTT
NA	TRBV5-1	NA	TRBJ2-3	CASSLGRTTDTQYF	TGCGCCAGCAGTTTGGGCAGAACCACAGATACGCAGTATTTT
NA	TRBV6-5	NA	TRBJ1-4	CASGGSANEKLFF	TGTGCCAGCGGGGGGAGCGCTAATGAAAAACTGTTTTTT
TRBD1	TRBV5-4	NA	TRBJ2-7	CASSSGTVPYEQYF	TGTGCCAGCAGCTCCGGGACAGTACCCTACGAGCAGTACTTC
TRBD1	TRBV11-2	few	TRBJ1-4	CASSLGDRDNEKLFF	TGTGCCAGCAGCTTAGGGGACAGAGATAATGAAAAACTGTTTTTT
TRBD1	TRBV4-1	NA	TRBJ1-4	CASSQEGQGASEKLFF	TGCGCCAGCAGCCAAGAGGGACAGGGGGCAAGTGAAAAACTGTTTTTT
NA	TRBV6-5	NA	TRBJ2-2	CASREGPANTGELFF	TGTGCCAGCAGGGAGGGGCCGGCGAACACCGGGGAGCTGTTTTTT
NA	TRBV29-1	NA	TRBJ1-3	CSADIDSLSGNTIYF	TGCAGCGCAGACATCGACAGCCTCTCTGGAAACACCATATATTTT
NA	TRBV6-1	few	TRBJ2-2	CASSARLSSNTGELFF	TGTGCCAGCAGTGCCAGGTTATCATCCAACACCGGGGAGCTGTTTTTT
NA	TRBV11-2	NA	TRBJ2-1	CASTLAGNEQFF	TGTGCCAGCACCCTAGCTGGTAATGAGCAGTTCTTC
NA	TRBV4-2	few	TRBJ1-3	CASSQGRSAGSGNTIYF	TGTGCCAGCAGCCAGGGTCGATCGGCCGGGAGTGGAAACACCATATATTTT
TRBD1	TRBV6-1	NA	TRBJ2-7	CASRDRGATSYEQYF	TGTGCCAGCAGGGACAGGGGCGCAACTTCCTACGAGCAGTACTTC
TRBD2	TRBV6-4	NA	TRBJ2-3	CASSEASGGPTDTQYF	TGTGCCAGCAGTGAGGCTAGCGGGGGGCCCACAGATACGCAGTATTTT
TRBD1	TRBV30	NA	TRBJ1-6	CAWSVRDRDNSPLHF	TGTGCCTGGAGTGTACGGGACAGGGATAATTCACCCCTCCACTTT
TRBD2	TRBV5-4	once	TRBJ2-3	CASSLRSSGRTDTQYF	TGTGCCAGCAGCTTGAGGTCTAGCGGACGCACAGATACGCAGTATTTT
NA	TRBV30	many	TRBJ1-6	CATGTQDSPLHF	TGTGCCACCGGGACACAGGATTCACCCCTCCACTTT
NA	TRBV6-6	NA	TRBJ1-2	CASSGRGQNYGYTF	TGTGCCAGCAGTGGCAGGGGTCAGAACTATGGCTACACCTTC
TRBD1	TRBV19	NA	TRBJ2-3	CASTGGAGKDTQYF	TGTGCCAGTACAGGGGGCGCCGGGAAAGATACGCAGTATTTT
NA	TRBV5-1	NA	TRBJ1-4	CASTRGGSTNEKLFF	TGCGCCAGCACCAGGGGTGGTTCAACTAATGAAAAACTGTTTTTT
TRBD2	TRBV29-1	NA	TRBJ2-2	CSAGGVGGGAGELFF	TGCAGCGCTGGGGGGGTGGGGGGGGGTGCCGGGGAGCTGTTTTTT
TRBD1	TRBV11-3	NA	TRBJ2-7	CASSPGQGGDEQYF	TGTGCCAGCAGCCCGGGACAGGGAGGCGACGAGCAGTACTTC
NA	TRBV5-5	NA	TRBJ2-7	CASSLSTNRGISSYEQYF	TGTGCCAGCAGCTTGTCCACAAACCGGGGTATTAGCTCCTACGAGCAGTACTTC
TRBD1	TRBV11-2	NA	TRBJ2-7	CASSWRDRAYEQYF	TGTGCCAGCAGCTGGCGGGACAGGGCGTACGAGCAGTACTTC
NA	TRBV5-1	NA	TRBJ2-5	CASSPSGQGQETQYF	TGCGCCAGCAGCCCCAGTGGGCAGGGCCAAGAGACCCAGTACTTC
TRBD1	TRBV5-1	NA	TRBJ2-6	CASSLGSGGLSGANVLTF	TGCGCCAGCAGCTTGGGGTCAGGGGGCTTATCCGGGGCCAACGTCCTGACTTTC